A selection of T cell receptor beta chains follows, all from one sample in a study of blood T cells in healthy people across ages. TCRdb ran MiXCR on the 5' RACE reads and lists one entry per CDR3 protein. The top ten hold about 16% of the sample, which has hundreds of thousands of distinct CDR3 sequences, 32% seen once. The sequencing sample was made of blood. All receptors derive from a woman over 75 in good health. Both conserved end residues are part of each CDR3. A D gene is named only where the DNA matches it firmly. Size values are once, few and many counts, or a class for expanded clones, and some rows have none.

d_call,j_call,v_call,clone_size,cdr3_aa,cdr3_nt
NA,TRBJ2-3,TRBV20-1,NA,CSANGDGGNTDTQYF,TGCAGTGCTAACGGAGACGGGGGTAACACAGATACGCAGTATTTT
NA,TRBJ1-2,TRBV20-1,NA,CSASTYGGDYGYTF,TGCAGTGCTAGTACTTACGGGGGAGACTATGGCTACACCTTC
TRBD2,TRBJ2-5,TRBV2,many,CASTPGLASQETQYF,TGTGCCAGCACCCCGGGACTAGCGTCCCAAGAGACCCAGTACTTC
NA,TRBJ2-7,TRBV7-6,NA,CASSSAGIRSYEQYF,TGTGCCAGCAGCTCCGCAGGGATAAGATCCTACGAGCAGTACTTC
NA,TRBJ2-7,TRBV6-5,NA,CASSYSGGSYEQYF,TGTGCCAGCAGTTACTCGGGGGGCTCCTACGAGCAGTACTTC
NA,TRBJ2-5,TRBV9,many,CASSVLGDTFTATQYF,TGTGCCAGCAGCGTATTAGGGGACACCTTCACCGCAACCCAGTACTTC
NA,TRBJ2-2,TRBV5-1,few,CASSVRHESGELFF,TGCGCCAGCAGCGTACGACATGAGTCGGGGGAGCTGTTTTTT
NA,TRBJ2-5,TRBV6-6,NA,CASSLSSEYQETRYF,TGTGCCAGCAGCCTAAGCTCTGAGTACCAAGAGACCCGGTACTTC
TRBD1,TRBJ2-5,TRBV6-5,NA,CASSYSLGTGRETQYF,TGTGCCAGCAGCTACTCGCTAGGGACAGGGCGGGAGACCCAGTACTTC
NA,TRBJ2-7,TRBV3-1,NA,CASSQDTAPYEQYF,TGTGCCAGCAGCCAAGATACCGCCCCCTACGAGCAGTACTTC
NA,TRBJ2-5,TRBV20-1,many,CSAESRDTGYQETQYF,TGCAGTGCTGAAAGCCGGGACACGGGATACCAAGAGACCCAGTACTTC
TRBD2,TRBJ2-1,TRBV4-1,many,CASSRIAGGPADEQFF,TGCGCCAGCAGCCGAATAGCGGGGGGGCCTGCCGATGAGCAGTTCTTC
NA,TRBJ2-7,TRBV20-1,NA,CSAPTSYEQYF,TGCAGTGCCCCAACCTCCTACGAGCAGTACTTC
NA,TRBJ1-2,TRBV7-9,NA,CASSPDPDVDYTF,TGTGCCAGCAGCCCCGACCCCGACGTTGACTACACCTTC
TRBD2,TRBJ2-3,TRBV29-1,few,CSVTGVAGGGDTQYF,TGCAGCGTCACAGGGGTAGCGGGGGGGGGAGATACGCAGTATTTT
NA,TRBJ1-2,TRBV18,few,CASSPGSGIVGYTF,TGTGCCAGCTCACCAGGTTCGGGTATTGTCGGCTACACCTTC
NA,TRBJ2-7,TRBV7-2,NA,CANSLSRATYEQYF,TGTGCCAACAGCTTATCCCGGGCTACCTACGAGCAGTACTTC
NA,TRBJ2-3,TRBV25-1,many,CASRRAGTQYF,TGTGCCAGCAGGAGGGCCGGTACGCAGTATTTT
NA,TRBJ1-5,TRBV5-6,NA,CASSLYAGVLGQPQHF,TGTGCCAGCAGCTTGTATGCAGGGGTTCTCGGGCAGCCCCAGCATTTT
NA,TRBJ1-2,TRBV7-9,NA,CASSFPPGHLANYGYTF,TGTGCCAGCAGCTTCCCTCCGGGACACCTAGCTAACTATGGCTACACCTTC
TRBD2,TRBJ2-5,TRBV6-5,many,CASSYGGGAGETQYF,TGTGCCAGCAGTTACGGCGGGGGGGCGGGAGAGACCCAGTACTTC
NA,TRBJ1-2,TRBV28,NA,CACSTDSFYGYTF,TGTGCCTGCAGTACAGACAGTTTCTATGGCTACACCTTC
NA,TRBJ1-2,TRBV5-6,many,CASSLVGQTNYGYTF,TGTGCCAGCAGCTTGGTGGGACAAACTAACTATGGCTACACCTTC
TRBD1,TRBJ1-5,TRBV20-1,NA,CSARTGVINQPQHF,TGCAGTGCAAGGACAGGGGTTATCAATCAGCCCCAGCATTTT